Detailed here is one T cell receptor (beta chain). The antigen is not known. This record belongs to a study of CD8 T cells in ankylosing spondylitis. Study-level results: Relatively rare in peripheral blood, disease-linked clones were also CD8+. Disease-linked clones reportedly showed significant enrichment in matched ankylosing spondylitis synovial fluid. Characteristic, it appeared, of ankylosing spondylitis blood was a TCR beta motif of roughly eight highly homologous variants.

Germline assignment: CDR1 LGHNA and CDR2 YSLEER. The CDR3 is made up of 16 amino acids. Trimming removed 0 bases at V and 3 bases at J, with 13 bases between. Making use of molecular barcodes, quantitative 5'-RACE generated TCR beta libraries. MiXCR was run by TCRdb on the 5' RACE reads, yielding one entry per CDR3 protein. The sample holds some 800,000 distinct CDR3 sequences; 12% are singletons and the top ten take just over 0.5%. Specimen: blood, either unsorted or a sorted T cell fraction (not recorded which). V and J are TRBV4-3 and TRBJ2-3; the D is unclear. This receptor was taken from a male donor with ankylosing spondylitis. CDR3 residues: CASSQEWSFSTDTQYF. The CDR3 nucleotides are TGCGCCAGCAGCCAAGAATGGTCCTTCTCGACAGATACGCAGTATTTT.